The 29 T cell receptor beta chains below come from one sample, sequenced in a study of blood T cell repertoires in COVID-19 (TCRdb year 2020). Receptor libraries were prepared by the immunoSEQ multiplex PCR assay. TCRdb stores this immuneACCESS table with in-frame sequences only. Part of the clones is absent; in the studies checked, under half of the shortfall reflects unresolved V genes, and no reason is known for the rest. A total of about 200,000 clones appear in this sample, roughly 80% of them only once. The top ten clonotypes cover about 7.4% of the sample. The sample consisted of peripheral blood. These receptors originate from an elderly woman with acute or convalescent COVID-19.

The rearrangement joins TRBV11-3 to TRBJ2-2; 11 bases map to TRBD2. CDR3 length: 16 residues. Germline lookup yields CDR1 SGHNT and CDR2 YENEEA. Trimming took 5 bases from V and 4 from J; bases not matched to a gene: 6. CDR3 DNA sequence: TGTGCCAGCAGCCCACACGGGACTAGCGGCACCGGGGAGCTGTTTTTT. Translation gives CASSPHGTSGTGELFF.

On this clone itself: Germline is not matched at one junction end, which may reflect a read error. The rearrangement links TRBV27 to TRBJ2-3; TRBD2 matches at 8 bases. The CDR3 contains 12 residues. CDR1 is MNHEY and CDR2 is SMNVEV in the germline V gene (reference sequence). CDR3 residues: CASSLRRGLVVF. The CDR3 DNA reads TGTGCCAGCAGTTTACGCCGGGGACTAGTGGTTTTT.

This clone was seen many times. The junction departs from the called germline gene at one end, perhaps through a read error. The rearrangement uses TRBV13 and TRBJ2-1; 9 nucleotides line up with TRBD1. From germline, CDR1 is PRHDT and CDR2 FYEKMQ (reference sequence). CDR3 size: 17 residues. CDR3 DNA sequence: TGTGCCAGCAGCTCGACATCTCCGGGACAGGGCTACTATGAGCAGTTCTTC. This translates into CASSSTSPGQGYYEQFF.

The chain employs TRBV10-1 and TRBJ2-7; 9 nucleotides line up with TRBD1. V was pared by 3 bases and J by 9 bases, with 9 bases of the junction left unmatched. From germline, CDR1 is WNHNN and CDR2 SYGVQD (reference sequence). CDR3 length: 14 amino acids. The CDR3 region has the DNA TGCGCCAGCAGTGAAAATGGGGACAGGGTGGCGCAGTACTTC. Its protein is CASSENGDRVAQYF.

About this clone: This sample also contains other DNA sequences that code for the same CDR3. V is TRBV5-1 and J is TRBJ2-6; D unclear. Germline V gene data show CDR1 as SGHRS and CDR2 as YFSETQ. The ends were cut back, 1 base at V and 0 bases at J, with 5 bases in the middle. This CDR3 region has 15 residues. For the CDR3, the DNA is TGCGCCAGCAGCTTGCTGAGCTCTGGGGCCAACGTCCTGACTTTC. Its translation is CASSLLSSGANVLTF.

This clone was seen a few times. The chain's CDR3 is CASSTGLAGGNEQFF. The CDR3 DNA is TGTGCCAGCAGTACTGGACTAGCGGGGGGTAATGAGCAGTTCTTC. J is TRBJ2-1 and V is TRBV28; 14 bases are shared with TRBD2. The CDR3 is 15 residues long. V lost 5 bases to trimming and J lost 7 bases; unmatched junction nucleotides: 4. Germline CDR1 reads MDHEN; CDR2 reads SYDVKM.

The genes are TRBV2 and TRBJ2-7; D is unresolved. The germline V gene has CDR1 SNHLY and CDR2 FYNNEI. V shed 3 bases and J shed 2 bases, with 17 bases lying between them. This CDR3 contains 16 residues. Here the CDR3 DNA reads TGTGCCAGCAGTGATGAGGTGGCGGCGATCACCTACGAGCAGTACTTC. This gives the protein CASSDEVAAITYEQYF.

CDR3 DNA: TGTGCCTGGAGTGATCGTTTATTACTGAGAACGATGAACACTGAAGCTTTCTTT. Residues: CAWSDRLLLRTMNTEAFF. The V call is TRBV30, the J call TRBJ1-1; D uncertain. Trimming removed 1 base at V and 0 bases at J, with 21 bases between. Germline loops: CDR1 GTSNPN, CDR2 SVGIG (reference sequence). The CDR3 is 18 residues long.

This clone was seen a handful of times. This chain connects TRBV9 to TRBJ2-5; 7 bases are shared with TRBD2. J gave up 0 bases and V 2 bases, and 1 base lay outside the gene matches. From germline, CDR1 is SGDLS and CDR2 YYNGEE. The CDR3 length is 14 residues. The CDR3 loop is CASSVLADQETQYF. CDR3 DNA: TGTGCCAGCAGCGTTCTAGCGGACCAAGAGACCCAGTACTTC.

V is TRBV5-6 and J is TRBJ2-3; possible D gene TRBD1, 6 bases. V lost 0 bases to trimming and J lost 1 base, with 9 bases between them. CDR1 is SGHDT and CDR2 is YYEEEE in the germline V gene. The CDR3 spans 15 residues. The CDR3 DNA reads TGTGCCAGCAGCTTGGACAGGGTGCGCACAGATACGCAGTATTTT. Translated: CASSLDRVRTDTQYF.

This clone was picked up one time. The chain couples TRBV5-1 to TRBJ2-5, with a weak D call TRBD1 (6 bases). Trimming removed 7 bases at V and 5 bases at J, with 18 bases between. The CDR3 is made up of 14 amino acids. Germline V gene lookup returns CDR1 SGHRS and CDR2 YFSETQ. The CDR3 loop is CASASTGLAETQYF. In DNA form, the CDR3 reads TGCGCCAGCGCCTCAACAGGGTTGGCGGAGACCCAGTACTTC.

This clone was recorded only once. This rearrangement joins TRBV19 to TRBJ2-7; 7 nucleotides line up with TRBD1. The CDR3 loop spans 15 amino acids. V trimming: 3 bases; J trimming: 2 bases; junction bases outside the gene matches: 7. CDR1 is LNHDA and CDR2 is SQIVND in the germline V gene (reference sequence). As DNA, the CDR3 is TGTGCCAGTAGTATGATACAGGGGCCCCCCTACGAGCAGTACTTC. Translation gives CASSMIQGPPYEQYF.

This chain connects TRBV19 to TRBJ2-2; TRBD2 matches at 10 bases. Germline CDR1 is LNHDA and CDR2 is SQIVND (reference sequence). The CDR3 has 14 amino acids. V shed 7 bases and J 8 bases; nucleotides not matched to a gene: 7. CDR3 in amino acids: CASTLLAGVGELFF. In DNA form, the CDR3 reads TGTGCCAGTACCCTCCTAGCGGGGGTGGGGGAGCTGTTTTTT.

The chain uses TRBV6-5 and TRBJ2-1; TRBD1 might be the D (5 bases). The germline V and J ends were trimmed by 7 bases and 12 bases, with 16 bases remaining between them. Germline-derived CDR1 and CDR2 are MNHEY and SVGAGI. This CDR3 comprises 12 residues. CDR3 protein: CASTPQGGWQFF. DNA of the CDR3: TGTGCCAGCACCCCCCAGGGTGGGTGGCAGTTCTTC.

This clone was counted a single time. The DNA of the CDR3 is TGTGCCACCAGTGACCCGGGGTATGGCTACACCTTC. This codes for CATSDPGYGYTF. The chain employs TRBV24-1 and TRBJ1-2; D gene unclear. The CDR3 has 12 amino acids. V lost 4 bases and J lost 5, with 7 bases in between. In germline, CDR1 is KGHDR, CDR2 SFDVKD.

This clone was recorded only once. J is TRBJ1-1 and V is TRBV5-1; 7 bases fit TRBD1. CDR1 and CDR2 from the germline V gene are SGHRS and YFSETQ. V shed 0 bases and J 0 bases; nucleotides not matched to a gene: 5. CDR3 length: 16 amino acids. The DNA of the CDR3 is TGCGCCAGCAGCTTGGTGACAGGGTCCATGAACACTGAAGCTTTCTTT. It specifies CASSLVTGSMNTEAFF.

The CDR3 loop reads CASSEYLAGNTDTQYF. The CDR3 DNA follows: TGTGCCAGCAGTGAATATCTAGCGGGGAACACAGATACGCAGTATTTT. The genes are TRBV6-1 and TRBJ2-3; 9 positions match TRBD2. CDR1 and CDR2 (germline): MNHNS, SASEGT. CDR3 size: 16 residues. J gave up 2 bases and V 2 bases, and 5 bases lay outside the gene matches.

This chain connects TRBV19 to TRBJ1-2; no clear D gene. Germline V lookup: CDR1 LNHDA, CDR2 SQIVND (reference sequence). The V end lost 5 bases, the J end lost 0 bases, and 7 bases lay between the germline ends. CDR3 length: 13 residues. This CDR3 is CASSVRTNYGYTF. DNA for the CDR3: TGTGCCAGTAGTGTCAGAACTAACTATGGCTACACCTTC.

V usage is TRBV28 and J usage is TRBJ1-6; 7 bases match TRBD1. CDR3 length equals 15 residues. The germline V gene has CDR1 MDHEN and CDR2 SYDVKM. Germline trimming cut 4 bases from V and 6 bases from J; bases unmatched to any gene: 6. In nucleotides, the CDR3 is TGTGCCAGCAGTTCAGGGGGGCAAGGTAATTCACCCCTCCACTTT. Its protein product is CASSSGGQGNSPLHF. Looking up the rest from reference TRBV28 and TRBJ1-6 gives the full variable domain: DVKVTQSSRYLVKRTGEKVFLECVQDMDHENMFWYRQDPGLGLRLIYFSYDVKMKEKGDIPEGYSVSREKKERFSLILESASTNQTSMYLCASSSGGQGNSPLHFGNGTRLTVT.

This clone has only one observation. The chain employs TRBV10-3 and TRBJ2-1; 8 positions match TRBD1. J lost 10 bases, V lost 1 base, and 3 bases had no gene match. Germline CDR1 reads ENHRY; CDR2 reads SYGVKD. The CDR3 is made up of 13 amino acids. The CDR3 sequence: CAISEFRDREQFF. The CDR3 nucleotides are TGTGCCATCAGTGAGTTCCGGGACAGGGAGCAGTTCTTC.

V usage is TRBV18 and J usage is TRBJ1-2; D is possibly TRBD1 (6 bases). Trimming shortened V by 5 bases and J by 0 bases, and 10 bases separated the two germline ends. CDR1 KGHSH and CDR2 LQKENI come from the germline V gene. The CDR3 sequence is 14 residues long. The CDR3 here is CASSSEGANYGYTF. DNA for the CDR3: TGTGCCAGCTCATCTGAGGGGGCTAACTATGGCTACACCTTC.

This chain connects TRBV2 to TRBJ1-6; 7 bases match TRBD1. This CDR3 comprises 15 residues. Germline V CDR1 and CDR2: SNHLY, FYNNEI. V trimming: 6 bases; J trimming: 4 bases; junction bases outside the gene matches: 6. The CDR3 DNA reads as TGTGCCAGCAGCGCGGACAGGCCGTATAATTCACCCCTCCACTTT. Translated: CASSADRPYNSPLHF.

CDR3 region: CAWRAQGFNQPQHF. CDR3 nucleotides: TGTGCCTGGAGAGCGCAGGGGTTCAATCAGCCCCAGCATTTT. This rearrangement joins TRBV30 to TRBJ1-5, with a tentative D call TRBD1 (6 bases). The germline CDR1 and CDR2 sequences are GTSNPN and SVGIG (reference sequence). The germline V and J ends were trimmed by 3 bases and 3 bases, with 12 bases remaining between them. This CDR3 contains 14 residues.

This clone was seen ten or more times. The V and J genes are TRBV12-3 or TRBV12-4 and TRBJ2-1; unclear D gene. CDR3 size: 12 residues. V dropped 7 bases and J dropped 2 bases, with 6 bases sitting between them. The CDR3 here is CASTGAYNEQFF. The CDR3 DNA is TGTGCCAGCACAGGCGCCTACAATGAGCAGTTCTTC.

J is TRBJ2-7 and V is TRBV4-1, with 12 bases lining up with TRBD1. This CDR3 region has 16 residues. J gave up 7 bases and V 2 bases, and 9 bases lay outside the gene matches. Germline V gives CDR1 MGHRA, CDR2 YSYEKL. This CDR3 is CASSQTGTGGPLEQYF. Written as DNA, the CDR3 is TGCGCCAGCAGCCAAACAGGGACAGGGGGCCCTTTAGAGCAGTACTTC.

The CDR3 reads CASSLGGRGGEQFF. The DNA for the CDR3 is TGTGCCAGCAGCCTCGGAGGCAGGGGTGGGGAGCAGTTCTTC. This sequence joins TRBV7-2 and TRBJ2-1, with D perhaps TRBD1 (6 bases). The V and J ends lost 5 bases and 10 bases respectively, with 18 bases between them. The CDR3 is 14 residues long. The V gene's germline CDR1 is SGHTA and CDR2 FQGNSA.

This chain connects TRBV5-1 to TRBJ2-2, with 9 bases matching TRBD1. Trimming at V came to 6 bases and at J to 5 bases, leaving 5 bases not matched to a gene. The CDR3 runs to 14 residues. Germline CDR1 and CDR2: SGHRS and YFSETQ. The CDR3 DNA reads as TGCGCCAGCAAACAGGGGGCGCCAACCGGGGAGCTGTTTTTT. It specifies CASKQGAPTGELFF.

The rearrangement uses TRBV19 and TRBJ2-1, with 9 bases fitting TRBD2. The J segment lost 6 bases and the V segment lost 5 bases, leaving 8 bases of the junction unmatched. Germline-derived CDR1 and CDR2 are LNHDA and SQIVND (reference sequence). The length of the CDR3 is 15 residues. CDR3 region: CASSWGASGTNEQFF. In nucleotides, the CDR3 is TGTGCCAGTAGTTGGGGAGCTAGCGGGACCAATGAGCAGTTCTTC. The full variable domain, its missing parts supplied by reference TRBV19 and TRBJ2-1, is DGGITQSPKYLFRKEGQNVTLSCEQNLNHDAMYWYRQDPGQGLRLIYYSQIVNDFQKGDIAEGYSVSREKKESFPLTVTSAQKNPTAFYLCASSWGASGTNEQFFGPGTRLTVL.

The CDR3 nucleotides are TGCGCCAGCAGCCGGGGACAGGGGGCCCAAGAGACCCAGTACTTC. Translating it yields CASSRGQGAQETQYF. This chain uses TRBV5-1 with TRBJ2-5; TRBD1 matches 12 bases. V gave up 4 bases and J gave up 1 base; unmatched junction bases: 2. The CDR3 length is 15 residues. Germline V lookup: CDR1 SGHRS, CDR2 YFSETQ.